This T cell receptor (beta chain) was identified during a study of chemoradiotherapy in HPV16-positive cancers. Libraries were prepared by immunoSEQ multiplex PCR; TCRdb keeps only in-frame clonotypes and omits some of them. The sample holds 25,000 to 30,000 clones, more than 90% seen once. This clone was found a few times. Its antigen remains unidentified. The CDR3 is 13 amino acids. Trimming took off 6 bases at V and 7 bases at J, with 16 bases between the two ends. The germline V gene has CDR1 SEHNR and CDR2 FQNEAQ (reference sequence). Findings and caveats of the study: In HPV16-positive patients, HPV-responsive T-cell expansion tracked better recurrence-free survival. HPV-specific T cells were functionally defined from only a couple of HPV16-positive patients. Non-HPV-specific T cells did not expand in tumors during treatment, whereas candidate HPV-specific clones and E7-related motifs did.

Repertoires were sampled repeatedly during chemoradiotherapy. This receptor was obtained from a human donor with HPV-associated anogenital cancer. V gene TRBV7-9 combines with J gene TRBJ2-7; TRBD1 might be the D (7 bases). The sequencing used blood, collected from a patient who underwent chemoradiotherapy. The CDR3 here is CASRPGGSKEQYF. The CDR3 nucleotides are TGTGCCAGCAGGCCAGGGGGGTCGAAGGAGCAGTACTTC.